Reported below is one TCR beta chain. The study drew participants aged about 18 to 89 years from under 30 US areas. Before being deemed recovered, Cohort 3 donors had two negative PCRs, clearance, or symptom resolution. The CDR3 runs to 12 residues. Germline values: CDR1 SEHNR, CDR2 FQNEAQ (reference sequence). V lost 5 bases and J 1 base, leaving 3 bases between the germline ends. Profiled with immunoSEQ multiplex PCR; TCRdb holds only in-frame clones, not every one. Of 350,000 to 450,000 clones detected, around 91% appear once; the ten largest clones hold approximately 1.2%. These data belong to a study of blood T cell repertoires in COVID-19. Study overall: Italy, Spain and the United States were the sources of the convalescent and acute COVID-19 samples.

The sequenced sample was PBMCs or T cells enriched from blood (not recorded which). The clonotype was recovered from a man under 40 who had recovered from COVID-19. J is TRBJ1-5 and V is TRBV7-9; D gene unclear. In nucleotides, the CDR3 is TGTGCCAGCAGCCAGAGCAATCAGCCCCAGCATTTT. It yields the protein CASSQSNQPQHF.